One T cell receptor (beta chain) is described in this entry. The entry originates in a study of blood T cell repertoires in COVID-19. Repertoires were generated with immunoSEQ multiplex PCR, while TCRdb's copy carries only in-frame clones and drops some. The table shows 290,000 or so clones, with approximately 93% occurring only once. CDR1 and CDR2 from the germline V gene are LNHDA and SQIVND (reference sequence). Trimming took 6 bases from V and 2 from J; bases not matched to a gene: 6. CDR3 length: 15 residues. Sequenced sample: peripheral blood. This clonotype originated in a woman in her twenties or thirties with COVID-19, enrolled during active disease. The chain carries TRBV19 and TRBJ1-5; 8 positions agree with TRBD1. This CDR3 reads CASSLDRVGNQPQHF. The CDR3 DNA reads as TGTGCCAGTAGCCTGGACAGGGTGGGCAATCAGCCCCAGCATTTT.